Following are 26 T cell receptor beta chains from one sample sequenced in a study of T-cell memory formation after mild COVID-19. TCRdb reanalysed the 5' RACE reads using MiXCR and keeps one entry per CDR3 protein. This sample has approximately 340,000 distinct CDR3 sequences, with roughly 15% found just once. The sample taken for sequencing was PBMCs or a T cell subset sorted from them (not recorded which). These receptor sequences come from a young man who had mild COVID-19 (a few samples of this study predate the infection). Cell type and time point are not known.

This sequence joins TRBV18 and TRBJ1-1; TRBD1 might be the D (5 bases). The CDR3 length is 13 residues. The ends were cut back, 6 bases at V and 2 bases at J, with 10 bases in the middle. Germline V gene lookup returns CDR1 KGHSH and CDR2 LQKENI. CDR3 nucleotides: TGTGCCAGCTCCCTGACAGACAACACTGAAGCTTTCTTT. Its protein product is CASSLTDNTEAFF.

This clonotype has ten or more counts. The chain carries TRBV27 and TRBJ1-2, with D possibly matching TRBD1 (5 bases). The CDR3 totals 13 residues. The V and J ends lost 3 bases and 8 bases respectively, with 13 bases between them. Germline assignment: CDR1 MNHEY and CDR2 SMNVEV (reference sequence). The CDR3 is CASSLRGAQGYTF. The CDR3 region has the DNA TGTGCCAGCAGTTTGAGAGGGGCGCAAGGCTACACCTTC.

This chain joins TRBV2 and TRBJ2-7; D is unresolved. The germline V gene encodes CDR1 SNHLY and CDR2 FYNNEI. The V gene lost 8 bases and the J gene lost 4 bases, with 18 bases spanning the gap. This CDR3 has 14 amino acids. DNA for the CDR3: TGTGCCAGCCGCCAGGCCATCGTTCTTTACGAGCAGTACGTC. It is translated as CASRQAIVLYEQYV.

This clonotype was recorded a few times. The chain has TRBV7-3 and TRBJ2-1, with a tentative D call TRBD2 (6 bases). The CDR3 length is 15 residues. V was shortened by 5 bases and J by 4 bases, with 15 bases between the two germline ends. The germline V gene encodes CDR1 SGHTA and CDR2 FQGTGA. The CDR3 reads CASSRGTLKYNEQFF. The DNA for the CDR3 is TGTGCCAGCAGCCGGGGGACCTTGAAGTACAATGAGCAGTTCTTC.

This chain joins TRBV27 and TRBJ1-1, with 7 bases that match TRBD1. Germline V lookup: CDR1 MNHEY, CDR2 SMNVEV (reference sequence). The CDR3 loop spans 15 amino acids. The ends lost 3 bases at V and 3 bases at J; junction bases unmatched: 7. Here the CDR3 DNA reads TGTGCCAGCAGTTTTTCGACAGGGACGTACACTGAAGCTTTCTTT. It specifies CASSFSTGTYTEAFF.

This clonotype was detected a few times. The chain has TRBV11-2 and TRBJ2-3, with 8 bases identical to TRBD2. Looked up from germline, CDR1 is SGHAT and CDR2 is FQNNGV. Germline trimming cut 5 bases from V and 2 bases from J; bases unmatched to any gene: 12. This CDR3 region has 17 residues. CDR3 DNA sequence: TGTGCCAGCAGCGACACGTCTCTGCGGGGGGTCACAGATACGCAGTATTTT. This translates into CASSDTSLRGVTDTQYF.

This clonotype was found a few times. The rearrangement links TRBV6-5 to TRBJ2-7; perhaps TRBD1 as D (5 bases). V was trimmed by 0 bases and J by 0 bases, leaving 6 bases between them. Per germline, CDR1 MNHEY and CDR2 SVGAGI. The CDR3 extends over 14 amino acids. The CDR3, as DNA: TGTGCCAGCAGTTACTCCCAGGGCTCCTACGAGCAGTACGTC. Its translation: CASSYSQGSYEQYV.

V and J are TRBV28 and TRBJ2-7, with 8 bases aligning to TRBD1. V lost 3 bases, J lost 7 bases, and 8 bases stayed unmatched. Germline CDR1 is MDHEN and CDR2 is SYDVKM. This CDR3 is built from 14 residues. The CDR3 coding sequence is TGTGCCAGCAGTTTGGTTCAGGGGGCTCGGGAGCAGTACGTC. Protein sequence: CASSLVQGAREQYV.

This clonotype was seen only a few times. The CDR3 sequence is CASSKRRGPVTGELFF. CDR3 sequence (DNA): TGTGCCAGCAGCAAAAGAAGAGGGCCGGTCACCGGGGAGCTGTTTTTT. V usage is TRBV21-1 and J usage is TRBJ2-2; TRBD2 is taken as the D call from the table, unchecked against the DNA. TRBV21-1 is a listed pseudogene. The CDR3 loop spans 16 amino acids.

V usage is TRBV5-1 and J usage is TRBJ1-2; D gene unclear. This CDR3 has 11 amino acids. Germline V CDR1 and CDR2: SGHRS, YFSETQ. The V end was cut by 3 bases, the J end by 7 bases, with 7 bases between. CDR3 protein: CASSYNSGYTF. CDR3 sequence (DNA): TGCGCCAGCAGCTATAATTCTGGCTACACCTTC.

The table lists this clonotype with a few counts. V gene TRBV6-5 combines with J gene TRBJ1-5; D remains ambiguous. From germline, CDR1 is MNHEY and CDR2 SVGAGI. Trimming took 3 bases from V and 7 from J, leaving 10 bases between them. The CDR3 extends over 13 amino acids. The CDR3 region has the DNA TGTGCCAGCAGTTATACGTCACGGCAGCCCCAGCATTTT. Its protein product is CASSYTSRQPQHF.

The CDR3 loop is CASSQEWTQYQGHTDTQYF. The DNA for the CDR3 is TGCGCCAGCAGCCAAGAGTGGACCCAATACCAGGGACACACAGATACGCAGTATTTT. The chain recombines TRBV4-3 with TRBJ2-3; perhaps TRBD1 as D (6 bases). Germline V CDR1 and CDR2: LGHNA, YSLEER. The CDR3 totals 19 residues. With 0 bases removed from V and 2 bases from J, the gap between germline ends came to 21 bases.

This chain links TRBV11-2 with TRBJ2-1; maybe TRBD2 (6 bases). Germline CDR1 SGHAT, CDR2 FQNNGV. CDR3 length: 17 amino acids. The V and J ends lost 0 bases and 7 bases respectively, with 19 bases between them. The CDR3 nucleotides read TGTGCCAGCAGCTTAGAGGGGCGTAGGAGGGTTCGAAATGAGCAGTTCTTC. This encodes CASSLEGRRRVRNEQFF.

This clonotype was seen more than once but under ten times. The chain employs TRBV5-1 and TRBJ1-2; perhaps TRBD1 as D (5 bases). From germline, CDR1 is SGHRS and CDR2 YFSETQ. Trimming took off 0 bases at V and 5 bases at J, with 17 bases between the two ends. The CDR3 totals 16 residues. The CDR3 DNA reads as TGCGCCAGCAGCTTGGGCAGTCAGGGAGCGATTTATGGCTACACCTTC. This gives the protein CASSLGSQGAIYGYTF.

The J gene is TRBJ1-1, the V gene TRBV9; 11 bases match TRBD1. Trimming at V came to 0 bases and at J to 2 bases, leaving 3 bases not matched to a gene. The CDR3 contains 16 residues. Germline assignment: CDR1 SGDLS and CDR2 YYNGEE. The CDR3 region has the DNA TGTGCCAGCAGCGTAGGGACAGGGGGCCTAAACACTGAAGCTTTCTTT. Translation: CASSVGTGGLNTEAFF.

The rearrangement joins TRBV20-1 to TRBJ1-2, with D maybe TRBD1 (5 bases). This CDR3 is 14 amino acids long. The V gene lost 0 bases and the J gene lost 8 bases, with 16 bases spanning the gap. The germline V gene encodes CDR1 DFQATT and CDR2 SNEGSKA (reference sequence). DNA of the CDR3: TGCAGTGCTAGAGATCCGGCAGGGCCGGGCGGCTACACCTTC. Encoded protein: CSARDPAGPGGYTF.

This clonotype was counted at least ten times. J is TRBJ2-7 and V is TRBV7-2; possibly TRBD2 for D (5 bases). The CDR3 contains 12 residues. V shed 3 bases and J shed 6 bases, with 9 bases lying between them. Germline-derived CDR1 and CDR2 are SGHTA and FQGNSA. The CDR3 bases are TGTGCCAGCAGCTTGGCGGGCGGCGAGCAGTACTTC. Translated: CASSLAGGEQYF.

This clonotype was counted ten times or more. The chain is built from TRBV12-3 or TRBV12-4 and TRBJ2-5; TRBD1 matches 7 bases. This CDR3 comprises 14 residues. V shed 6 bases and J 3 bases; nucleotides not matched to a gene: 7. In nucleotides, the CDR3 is TGTGCCAGCAGCTTCCGGGACAGCAAAGAGACCCAGTACTTC. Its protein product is CASSFRDSKETQYF.

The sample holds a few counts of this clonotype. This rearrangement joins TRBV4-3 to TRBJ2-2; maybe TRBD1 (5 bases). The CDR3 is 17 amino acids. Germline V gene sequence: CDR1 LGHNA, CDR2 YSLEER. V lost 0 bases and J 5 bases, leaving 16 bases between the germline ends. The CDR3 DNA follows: TGCGCCAGCAGCCAAGAATTTACCAGAAGGGGTACCGGGGAGCTGTTTTTT. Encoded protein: CASSQEFTRRGTGELFF.

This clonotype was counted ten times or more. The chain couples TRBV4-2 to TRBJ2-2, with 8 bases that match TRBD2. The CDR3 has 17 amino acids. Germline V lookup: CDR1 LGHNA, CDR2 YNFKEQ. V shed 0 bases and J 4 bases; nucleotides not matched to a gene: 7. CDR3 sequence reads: CASSQDSGGATTGELFF. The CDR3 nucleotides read TGTGCCAGCAGCCAAGATTCCGGGGGGGCGACCACCGGGGAGCTGTTTTTT.

The CDR3 DNA is TGTGCCAGCAGAGTAGACAGTGCTGGGGCCAACGTCCTGACTTTC. Encoded protein: CASRVDSAGANVLTF. The chain has TRBV7-2 and TRBJ2-6; D might be TRBD1 (5 bases). Trimming shortened V by 6 bases and J by 2 bases, and 11 bases separated the two germline ends. The CDR3 length is 15 residues. Per germline, CDR1 SGHTA and CDR2 FQGNSA.

In DNA form, the CDR3 reads TGTGCCAGCAGCTTGAGCAGGGGGCTCAATGAGCAGTTCTTC. It translates to CASSLSRGLNEQFF. V usage is TRBV7-8 and J usage is TRBJ2-1; TRBD1 agrees at 8 bases. There are 14 residues in the CDR3. V shed 3 bases and J 6 bases; nucleotides not matched to a gene: 4. Germline CDR1 reads SGHVS; CDR2 reads FQNEAQ.

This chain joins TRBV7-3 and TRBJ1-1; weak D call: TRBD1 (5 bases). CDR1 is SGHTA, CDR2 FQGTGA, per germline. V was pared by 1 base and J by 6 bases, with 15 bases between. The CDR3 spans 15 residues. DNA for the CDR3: TGTGCCAGCAGCTTAAACCCGGGGGGGGTGTCTGAAGCTTTCTTT. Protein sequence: CASSLNPGGVSEAFF.

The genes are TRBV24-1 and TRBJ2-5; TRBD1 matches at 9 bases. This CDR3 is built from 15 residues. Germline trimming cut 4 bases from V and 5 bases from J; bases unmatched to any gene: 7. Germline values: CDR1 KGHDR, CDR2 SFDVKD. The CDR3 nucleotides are TGTGCCACCAGTGACGCACAGGGGGCAGGGGAGACCCAGTACTTC. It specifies CATSDAQGAGETQYF.

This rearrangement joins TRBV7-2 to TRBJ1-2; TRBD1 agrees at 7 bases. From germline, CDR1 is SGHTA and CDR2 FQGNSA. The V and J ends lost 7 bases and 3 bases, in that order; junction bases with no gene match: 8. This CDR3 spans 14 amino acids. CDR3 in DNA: TGTGCCAGCACCGTCGACAGGGCCTACTATGGCTACACCTTC. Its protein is CASTVDRAYYGYTF.

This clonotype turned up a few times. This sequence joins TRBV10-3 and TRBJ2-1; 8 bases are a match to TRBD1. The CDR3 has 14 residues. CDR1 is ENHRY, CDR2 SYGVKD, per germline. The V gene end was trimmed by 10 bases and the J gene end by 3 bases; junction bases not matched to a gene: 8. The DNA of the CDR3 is TGTGCCACCAGCTACAGGGGGGACTACAATGAGCAGTTCTTC. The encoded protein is CATSYRGDYNEQFF.